This T cell receptor (beta chain) was captured in a study of T cell responses to AZD1222 COVID-19 vaccine. Whole-study findings and limits: Baseline seropositives among AZD1222 recipients totaled only 5 to 7. Reportedly, close to half of spike-specific TCRs are directed against unmutated variant regions. Every sample of the repertoires postdated the peak T cell response.

This clone has just one count. Its specificity is unknown. CDR3 size: 12 residues. The ends lost 8 bases at V and 2 bases at J; junction bases unmatched: 3. The germline V gene encodes CDR1 MNHEY and CDR2 SVGAGI. The data were produced by immunoSEQ multiplex PCR, yet TCRdb's version contains in-frame clones alone and is incomplete. Here the sample spans about 130,000 clones, 90% being singletons. The sequences come from peripheral blood, collected on day 0 of AZD1222 vaccination. The chain has TRBV6-5 and TRBJ2-7; TRBD2 matches 7 bases. The TCR originated in an adult in good health. The CDR3 nucleotides are TGTGCCAGCGGGGGGGTCGCCTACGAGCAGTACTTC. Protein product: CASGGVAYEQYF.